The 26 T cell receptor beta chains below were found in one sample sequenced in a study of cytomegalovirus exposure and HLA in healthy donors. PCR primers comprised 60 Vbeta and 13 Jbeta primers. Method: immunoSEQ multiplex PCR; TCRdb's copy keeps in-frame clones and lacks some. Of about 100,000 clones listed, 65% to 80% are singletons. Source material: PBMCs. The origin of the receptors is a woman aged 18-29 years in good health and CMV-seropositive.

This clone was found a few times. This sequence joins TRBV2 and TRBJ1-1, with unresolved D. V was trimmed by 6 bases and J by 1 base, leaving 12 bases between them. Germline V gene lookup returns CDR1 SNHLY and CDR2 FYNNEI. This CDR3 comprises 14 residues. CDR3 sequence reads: CASRGTVANTEAFF. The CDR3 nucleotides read TGTGCCAGCAGGGGTACCGTAGCGAACACTGAAGCTTTCTTT.

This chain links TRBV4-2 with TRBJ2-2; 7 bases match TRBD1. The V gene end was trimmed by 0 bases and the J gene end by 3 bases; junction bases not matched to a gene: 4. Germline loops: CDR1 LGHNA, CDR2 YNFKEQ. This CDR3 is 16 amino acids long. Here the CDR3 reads CASSQDSTGDTGELFF. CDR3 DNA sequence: TGTGCCAGCAGCCAAGACTCAACAGGGGACACCGGGGAGCTGTTTTTT.

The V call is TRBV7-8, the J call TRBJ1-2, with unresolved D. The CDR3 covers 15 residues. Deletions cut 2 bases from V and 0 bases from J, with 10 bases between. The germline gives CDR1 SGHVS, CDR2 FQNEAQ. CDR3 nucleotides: TGTGCCAGCAGCTTAAGAGGTGCAGCTAACTATGGCTACACCTTC. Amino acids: CASSLRGAANYGYTF.

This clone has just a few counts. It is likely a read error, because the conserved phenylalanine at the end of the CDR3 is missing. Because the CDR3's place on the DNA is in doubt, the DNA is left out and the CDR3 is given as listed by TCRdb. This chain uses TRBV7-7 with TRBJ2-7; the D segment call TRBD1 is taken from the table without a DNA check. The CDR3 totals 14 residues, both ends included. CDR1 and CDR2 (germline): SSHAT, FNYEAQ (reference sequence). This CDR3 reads CASSLAGAGSEHYL.

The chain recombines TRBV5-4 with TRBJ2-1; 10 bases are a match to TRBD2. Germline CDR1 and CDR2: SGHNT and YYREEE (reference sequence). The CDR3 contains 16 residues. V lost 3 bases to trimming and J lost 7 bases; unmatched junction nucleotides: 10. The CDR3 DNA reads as TGTGCCAGCAGCTCTCCTCTTAGCGGGAGGCGGAATGAGCAGTTCTTC. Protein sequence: CASSSPLSGRRNEQFF.

The CDR3 DNA follows: TGTGCCAGCCTCACTAGCAGGAATGAGCAGTTCTTC. As protein: CASLTSRNEQFF. This chain links TRBV28 with TRBJ2-1, with a possible D match to TRBD2 (6 bases). Germline CDR1 MDHEN, CDR2 SYDVKM. CDR3 length: 12 amino acids. V was cut by 8 bases and J by 7 bases, with 12 bases left in between.

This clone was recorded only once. CDR3: CASSPGGPSNEQFF. CDR3 nucleotide sequence: TGTGCCAGCAGCCCCGGGGGGCCGAGCAATGAGCAGTTCTTC. The chain uses TRBV6-5 and TRBJ2-1; D perhaps matches TRBD2 (7 bases). V lost 6 bases and J lost 6, with 15 bases in between. The CDR3 length is 14 residues. Germline V CDR1 and CDR2: MNHEY, SVGAGI.

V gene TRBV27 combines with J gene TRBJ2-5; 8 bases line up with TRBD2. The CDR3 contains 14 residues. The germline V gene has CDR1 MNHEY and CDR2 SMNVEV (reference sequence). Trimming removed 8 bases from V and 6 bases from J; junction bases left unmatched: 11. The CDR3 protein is CASFGSGTPKTQYF. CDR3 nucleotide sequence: TGTGCCAGCTTCGGTAGCGGGACCCCAAAGACCCAGTACTTC.

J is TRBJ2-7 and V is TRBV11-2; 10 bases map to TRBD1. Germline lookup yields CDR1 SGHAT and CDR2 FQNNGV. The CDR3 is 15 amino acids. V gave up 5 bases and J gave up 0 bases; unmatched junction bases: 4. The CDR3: CASSRDRGDSYEQYF. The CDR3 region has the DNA TGTGCCAGCAGCCGGGACAGGGGAGACTCCTACGAGCAGTACTTC.

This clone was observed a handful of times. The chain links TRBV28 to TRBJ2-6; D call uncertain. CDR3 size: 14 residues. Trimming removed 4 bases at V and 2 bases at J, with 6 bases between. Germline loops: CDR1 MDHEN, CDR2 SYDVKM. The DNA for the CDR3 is TGTGCCAGCAGTTACTATGCTGGGGCCAACGTCCTGACTTTC. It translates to CASSYYAGANVLTF. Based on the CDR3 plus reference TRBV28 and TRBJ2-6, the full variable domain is DVKVTQSSRYLVKRTGEKVFLECVQDMDHENMFWYRQDPGLGLRLIYFSYDVKMKEKGDIPEGYSVSREKKERFSLILESASTNQTSMYLCASSYYAGANVLTFGAGSRLTVL.

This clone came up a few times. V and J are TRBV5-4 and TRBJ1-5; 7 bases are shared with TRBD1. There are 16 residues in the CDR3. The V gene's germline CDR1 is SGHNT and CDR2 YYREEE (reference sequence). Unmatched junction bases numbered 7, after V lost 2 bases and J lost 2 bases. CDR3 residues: CASSFTGEVGNQPQHF. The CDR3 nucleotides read TGTGCCAGCAGCTTTACAGGGGAAGTCGGCAATCAGCCCCAGCATTTT. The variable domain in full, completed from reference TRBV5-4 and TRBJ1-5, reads ETGVTQSPTHLIKTRGQQVTLRCSSQSGHNTVSWYQQALGQGPQFIFQYYREEENGRGNFPPRFSGLQFPNYSSELNVNALELDDSALYLCASSFTGEVGNQPQHFGDGTRLSIL.

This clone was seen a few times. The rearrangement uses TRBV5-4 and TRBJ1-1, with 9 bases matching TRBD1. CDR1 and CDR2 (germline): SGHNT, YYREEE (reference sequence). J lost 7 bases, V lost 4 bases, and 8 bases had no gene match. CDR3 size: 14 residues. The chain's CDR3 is CASSVGQGRGEAFF. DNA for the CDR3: TGTGCCAGCAGCGTGGGACAGGGAAGAGGTGAAGCTTTCTTT.

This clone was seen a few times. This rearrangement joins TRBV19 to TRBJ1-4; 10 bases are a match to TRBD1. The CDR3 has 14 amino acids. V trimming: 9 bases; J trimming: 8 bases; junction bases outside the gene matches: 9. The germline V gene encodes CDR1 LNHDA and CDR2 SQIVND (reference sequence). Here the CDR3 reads CASIRTGGGEKLFF. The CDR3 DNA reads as TGTGCCAGCATTCGGACAGGGGGAGGCGAAAAACTGTTTTTT.

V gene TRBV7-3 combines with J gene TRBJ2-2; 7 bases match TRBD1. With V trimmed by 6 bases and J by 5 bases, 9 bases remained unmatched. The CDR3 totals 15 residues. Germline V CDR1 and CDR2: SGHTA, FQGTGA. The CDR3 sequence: CASRPPGQRTGELFF. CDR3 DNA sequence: TGTGCCAGCAGGCCCCCGGGACAGAGAACCGGGGAGCTGTTTTTT.

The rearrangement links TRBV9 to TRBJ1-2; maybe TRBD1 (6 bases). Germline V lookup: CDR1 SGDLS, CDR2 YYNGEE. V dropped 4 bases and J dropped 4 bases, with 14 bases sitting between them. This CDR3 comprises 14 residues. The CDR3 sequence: CASSPLGGPYGYTF. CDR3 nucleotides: TGTGCCAGCAGCCCACTAGGGGGACCCTATGGCTACACCTTC.

DNA for the CDR3: TGTGCCAGCTCACCGCCGGGGGAAGAGACCCAGTACTTC. Encoded protein: CASSPPGEETQYF. This chain uses TRBV18 with TRBJ2-5; possible D gene TRBD2, 6 bases. The V gene's germline CDR1 is KGHSH and CDR2 LQKENI. This CDR3 has 13 residues. V was shortened by 3 bases and J by 3 bases, with 8 bases between the two germline ends.

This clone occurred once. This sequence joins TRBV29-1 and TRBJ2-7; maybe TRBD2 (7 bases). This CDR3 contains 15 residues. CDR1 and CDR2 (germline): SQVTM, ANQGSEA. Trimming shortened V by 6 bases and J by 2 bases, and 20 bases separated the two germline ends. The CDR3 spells CSVGGAVARTYEQYF. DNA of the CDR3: TGCAGCGTGGGGGGGGCGGTAGCGAGGACCTACGAGCAGTACTTC.

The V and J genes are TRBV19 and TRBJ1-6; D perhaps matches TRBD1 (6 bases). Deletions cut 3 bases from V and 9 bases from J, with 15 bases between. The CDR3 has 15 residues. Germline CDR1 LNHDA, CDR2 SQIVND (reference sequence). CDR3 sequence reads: CASSMIPGESSPLHF. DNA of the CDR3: TGTGCCAGTAGTATGATTCCAGGGGAGAGTTCACCCCTCCACTTT.

CDR3 nucleotides: TGTGCCAGCAGTTACTTAGGGAGTGGCTACACCTTC. Translation: CASSYLGSGYTF. The V gene is TRBV6-6, the J gene TRBJ1-2; no clear D. Looked up from germline, CDR1 is MNHNY and CDR2 is SVGAGI (reference sequence). The CDR3 has 12 amino acids. With 1 base removed from V and 7 bases from J, the gap between germline ends came to 7 bases.

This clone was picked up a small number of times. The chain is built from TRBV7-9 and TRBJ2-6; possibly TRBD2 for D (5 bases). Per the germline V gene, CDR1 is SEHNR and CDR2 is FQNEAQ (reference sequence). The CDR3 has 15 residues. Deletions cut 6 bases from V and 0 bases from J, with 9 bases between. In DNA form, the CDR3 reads TGTGCCAGCAGATCTAGCCCCTCTGGGGCCAACGTCCTGACTTTC. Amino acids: CASRSSPSGANVLTF. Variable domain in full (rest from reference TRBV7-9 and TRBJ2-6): DTGVSQNPRHKITKRGQNVTFRCDPISEHNRLYWYRQTLGQGPEFLTYFQNEAQLEKSRLLSDRFSAERPKGSFSTLEIQRTEQGDSAMYLCASRSSPSGANVLTFGAGSRLTVL.

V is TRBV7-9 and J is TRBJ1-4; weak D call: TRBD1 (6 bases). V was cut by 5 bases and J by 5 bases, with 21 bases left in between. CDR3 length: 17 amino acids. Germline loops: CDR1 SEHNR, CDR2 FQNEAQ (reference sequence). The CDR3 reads CASSTGQNHLPNEKLFF. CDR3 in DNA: TGTGCCAGCAGCACCGGACAGAATCACCTTCCGAATGAAAAACTGTTTTTT. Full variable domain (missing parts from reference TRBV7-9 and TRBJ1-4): DTGVSQNPRHKITKRGQNVTFRCDPISEHNRLYWYRQTLGQGPEFLTYFQNEAQLEKSRLLSDRFSAERPKGSFSTLEIQRTEQGDSAMYLCASSTGQNHLPNEKLFFGSGTQLSVL.

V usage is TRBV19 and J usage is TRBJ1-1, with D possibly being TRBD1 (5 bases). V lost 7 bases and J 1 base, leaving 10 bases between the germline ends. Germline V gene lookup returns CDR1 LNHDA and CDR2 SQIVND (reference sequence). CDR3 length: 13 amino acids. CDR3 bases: TGTGCCAGTATGTTTGGGGCGAACACTGAAGCTTTCTTT. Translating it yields CASMFGANTEAFF.

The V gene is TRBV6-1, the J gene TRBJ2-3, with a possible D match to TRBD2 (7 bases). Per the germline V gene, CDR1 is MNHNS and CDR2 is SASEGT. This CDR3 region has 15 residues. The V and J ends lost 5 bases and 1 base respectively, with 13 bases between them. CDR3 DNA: TGTGCCAGCAGTCCTAGGGGGGGCGGCACAGATACGCAGTATTTT. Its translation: CASSPRGGGTDTQYF.

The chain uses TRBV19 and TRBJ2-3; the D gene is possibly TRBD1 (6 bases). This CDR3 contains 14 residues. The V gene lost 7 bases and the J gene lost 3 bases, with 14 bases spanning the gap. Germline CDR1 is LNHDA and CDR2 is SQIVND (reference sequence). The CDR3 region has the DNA TGTGCCAGTACAACAGGGTTAGGGACAGATACGCAGTATTTT. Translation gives CASTTGLGTDTQYF. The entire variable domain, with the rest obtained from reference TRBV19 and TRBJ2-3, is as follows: DGGITQSPKYLFRKEGQNVTLSCEQNLNHDAMYWYRQDPGQGLRLIYYSQIVNDFQKGDIAEGYSVSREKKESFPLTVTSAQKNPTAFYLCASTTGLGTDTQYFGPGTRLTVL.

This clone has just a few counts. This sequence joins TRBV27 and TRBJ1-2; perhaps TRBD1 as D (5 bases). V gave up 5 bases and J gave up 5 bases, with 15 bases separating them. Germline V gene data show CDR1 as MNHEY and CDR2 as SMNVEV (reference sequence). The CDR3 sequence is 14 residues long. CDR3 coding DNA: TGTGCCAGCAGTGGGGCATCCGTCGGGTATGGCTACACCTTC. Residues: CASSGASVGYGYTF.

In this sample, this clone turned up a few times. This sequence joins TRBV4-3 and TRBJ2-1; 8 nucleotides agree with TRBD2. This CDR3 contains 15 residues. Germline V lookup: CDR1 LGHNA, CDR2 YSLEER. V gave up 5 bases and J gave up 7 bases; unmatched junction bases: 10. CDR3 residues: CASSLSSGRGNEQFF. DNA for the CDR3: TGCGCCAGCAGCTTGAGCAGCGGGAGAGGGAATGAGCAGTTCTTC.